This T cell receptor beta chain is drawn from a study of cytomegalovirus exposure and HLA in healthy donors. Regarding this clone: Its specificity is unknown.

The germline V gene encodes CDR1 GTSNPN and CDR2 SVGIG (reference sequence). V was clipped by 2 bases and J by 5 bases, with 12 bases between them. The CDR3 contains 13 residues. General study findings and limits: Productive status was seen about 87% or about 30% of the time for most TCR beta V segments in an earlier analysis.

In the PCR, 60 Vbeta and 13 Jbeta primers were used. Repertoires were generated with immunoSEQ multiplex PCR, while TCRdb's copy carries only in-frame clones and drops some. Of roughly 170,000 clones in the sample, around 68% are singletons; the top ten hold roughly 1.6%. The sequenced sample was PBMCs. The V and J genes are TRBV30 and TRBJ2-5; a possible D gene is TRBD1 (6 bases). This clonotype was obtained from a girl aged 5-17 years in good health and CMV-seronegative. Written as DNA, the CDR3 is TGTGCCTGGAGTCCAGGGGTACGGGAGACCCAGTACTTC. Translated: CAWSPGVRETQYF.